The 22 T cell receptor beta chains below all came from one sample that was sequenced in a study of blood T cell repertoires in COVID-19. Measured with immunoSEQ multiplex PCR; TCRdb has only the in-frame clones, and not every one. In the table there are 85,000 to 120,000 clones, 65% to 75% of which are singletons. Sequencing was carried out using peripheral blood. The origin of the receptors is a human donor with acute or convalescent COVID-19. The donor label of this sample is uncertain.

V and J are TRBV9 and TRBJ1-4, with D unclear. Germline V gene lookup returns CDR1 SGDLS and CDR2 YYNGEE. Deletions cut 3 bases from V and 3 bases from J, with 18 bases between. This CDR3 is built from 17 residues. CDR3 bases: TGTGCCAGCAGCGGAGGAGCGTCGTTGCTCCCTAATGAAAAACTGTTTTTT. Protein product: CASSGGASLLPNEKLFF. The entire variable domain, with the rest obtained from reference TRBV9 and TRBJ1-4, is as follows: DSGVTQTPKHLITATGQRVTLRCSPRSGDLSVYWYQQSLDQGLQFLIQYYNGEERAKGNILERFSAQQFPDLHSELNLSSLELGDSALYFCASSGGASLLPNEKLFFGSGTQLSVL.

This chain uses TRBV7-9 with TRBJ1-2; D might be TRBD1 (6 bases). Germline CDR1 reads SEHNR; CDR2 reads FQNEAQ (reference sequence). The CDR3 contains 15 residues. V shed 0 bases and J shed 3 bases, with 11 bases lying between them. For the CDR3, the DNA is TGTGCCAGCAGCTTAGCGGGAGCAGGGGACTATGGCTACACCTTC. It is translated as CASSLAGAGDYGYTF.

The chain has TRBV3-1 (or the pseudogene TRBV3-2) and TRBJ1-1; no clear D. The CDR3 loop spans 12 amino acids. V was trimmed by 1 base and J by 10 bases, leaving 10 bases between them. Germline V gene data show CDR1 as LGHDT and CDR2 as YNNKEL (reference sequence). CDR3 coding DNA: TGTGCCAGCAGCCAAGTTAGGGAGGTAGCTTTCTTT. Amino acid sequence: CASSQVREVAFF.

This chain's CDR3 is CASRLGGRGMNEKLFF. CDR3 bases: TGTGCCAGCAGGCTGGGAGGGAGAGGGATGAATGAAAAACTGTTTTTT. This rearrangement joins TRBV28 to TRBJ1-4, with D unclear. Trimming left V 6 bases short and J 5 bases short, with 19 bases between. Germline V gene data show CDR1 as MDHEN and CDR2 as SYDVKM. This CDR3 spans 16 amino acids.

The chain carries TRBV9 and TRBJ1-4; D call uncertain. With 0 bases removed from V and 4 bases from J, the gap between germline ends came to 7 bases. The CDR3 has 14 amino acids. Looked up from germline, CDR1 is SGDLS and CDR2 is YYNGEE. Written as DNA, the CDR3 is TGTGCCAGCAGCGTAGGTGGGAGTAATGAAAAACTGTTTTTT. Protein product: CASSVGGSNEKLFF.

The chain employs TRBV7-8 and TRBJ2-1; 10 bases line up with TRBD2. The germline V gene has CDR1 SGHVS and CDR2 FQNEAQ. V lost 7 bases to trimming and J lost 5 bases; unmatched junction nucleotides: 5. CDR3 length: 14 amino acids. The CDR3 here is CASTQRGGDNEQFF. The CDR3 coding sequence is TGTGCCAGCACCCAGCGGGGGGGGGACAATGAGCAGTTCTTC.

The genes are TRBV7-2 and TRBJ2-3; 9 bases agree with TRBD2. The germline V gene encodes CDR1 SGHTA and CDR2 FQGNSA. The CDR3 spans 14 residues. With V trimmed by 1 base and J by 9 bases, 5 bases remained unmatched. CDR3 in DNA: TGTGCCAGCAGCTTAGATGGTAGCGGGGGCACGCAGTATTTT. It codes for CASSLDGSGGTQYF.

Ten or more counts support this clone. This chain uses TRBV9 with TRBJ2-7, with a possible D match to TRBD2 (5 bases). Trimming removed 0 bases from V and 7 bases from J, with 17 bases in between. CDR1 is SGDLS, CDR2 YYNGEE, per germline. The CDR3 covers 15 residues. The CDR3 sequence: CASSVEGFTWEEQYF. The CDR3 DNA reads TGTGCCAGCAGCGTAGAAGGTTTCACCTGGGAGGAGCAGTACTTC.

The chain uses TRBV11-2 and TRBJ2-3; 7 bases map to TRBD2. Trimming removed 4 bases from V and 1 base from J; junction bases left unmatched: 5. Germline V gives CDR1 SGHAT, CDR2 FQNNGV. This CDR3 contains 15 residues. The CDR3 loop reads CASSSGRGGTDTQYF. CDR3 sequence (DNA): TGTGCCAGCAGCTCGGGACGGGGGGGCACAGATACGCAGTATTTT.

This clone is medium-sized within its sample. This chain links TRBV5-6 with TRBJ1-4; a possible D gene is TRBD1 (6 bases). This CDR3 has 15 residues. Looked up from germline, CDR1 is SGHDT and CDR2 is YYEEEE. V lost 1 base, J lost 7 bases, and 14 bases lay in between. The CDR3 sequence: CASSLLAGAGEKLFF. The CDR3 DNA is TGTGCCAGCAGCTTGTTAGCGGGGGCGGGTGAAAAACTGTTTTTT.

The DNA for the CDR3 is TGTGCCAGTAGCGGAAGAGGTGGAAACACCATATATTTT. This encodes CASSGRGGNTIYF. The chain links TRBV19 to TRBJ1-3; D unresolved. Trimming left V 6 bases short and J 3 bases short, with 9 bases between. Germline V lookup: CDR1 LNHDA, CDR2 SQIVND (reference sequence). The CDR3 totals 13 residues.

The chain joins TRBV3-1 (or the pseudogene TRBV3-2) to TRBJ1-6; 10 bases agree with TRBD1. The CDR3 totals 15 residues. CDR1 and CDR2 from the germline V gene are LGHDT and YNNKEL (reference sequence). With 8 bases clipped from V and 10 bases from J, the junction kept 11 bases outside the gene matches. The CDR3 sequence is CASESGTGVRSPLHF. Here the CDR3 DNA reads TGTGCCAGCGAATCCGGGACAGGGGTTAGATCACCCCTCCACTTT.

This clone was recorded a few times. The chain joins TRBV2 to TRBJ1-5, with D possibly matching TRBD1 (5 bases). Germline loops: CDR1 SNHLY, CDR2 FYNNEI. The germline V and J ends were trimmed by 6 bases and 7 bases, with 16 bases remaining between them. This CDR3 has 14 residues. The CDR3 loop reads CASSSFGGEQPQHF. The DNA of the CDR3 is TGTGCCAGCAGCTCCTTCGGGGGTGAACAGCCCCAGCATTTT.

This chain joins TRBV29-1 and TRBJ2-4; the match to TRBD1 covers 9 bases. Germline CDR1 and CDR2: SQVTM and ANQGSEA. The V segment lost 3 bases and the J segment 6 bases; nucleotides outside the gene matches: 3. This CDR3 is built from 13 residues. The CDR3 nucleotides read TGCAGCGTTGAGGGACAGGGTATAAACATTCAGTACTTC. This sequence encodes CSVEGQGINIQYF.

The J gene is TRBJ1-5, the V gene TRBV6-1; 8 nucleotides line up with TRBD1. CDR1 is MNHNS, CDR2 SASEGT, per germline. Losses at the gene ends were 3 bases for V and 2 bases for J; bases not matched to a gene: 3. The CDR3 has 15 residues. The CDR3 spells CASSDGQGGNQPQHF. The CDR3 DNA sequence: TGTGCCAGCAGTGACGGACAGGGTGGCAATCAGCCCCAGCATTTT.

The chain uses TRBV5-6 and TRBJ1-5; no reliable D call. CDR3 length: 14 residues. Per the germline V gene, CDR1 is SGHDT and CDR2 is YYEEEE. The V gene lost 3 bases and the J gene lost 6 bases, with 13 bases spanning the gap. The CDR3 is CASSSLVAGQPQHF. The DNA for the CDR3 is TGTGCCAGCAGCTCACTAGTCGCAGGTCAGCCCCAGCATTTT.

The chain carries TRBV5-1 and TRBJ2-2; 8 bases line up with TRBD2. The V gene's germline CDR1 is SGHRS and CDR2 YFSETQ. V was pared by 0 bases and J by 3 bases, with 7 bases of the junction left unmatched. CDR3 length: 17 amino acids. For the CDR3, the DNA is TGCGCCAGCAGCTTGGCCCGGGGGGGGCGTCACACCGGGGAGCTGTTTTTT. This encodes CASSLARGGRHTGELFF.

V usage is TRBV7-2 and J usage is TRBJ2-7, with a weak D call TRBD1 (6 bases). In germline, CDR1 is SGHTA, CDR2 FQGNSA. V dropped 3 bases and J dropped 3 bases, with 15 bases sitting between them. The CDR3 totals 15 residues. The CDR3 nucleotides read TGTGCCAGCAGCTTTGGGACAACCCGCGTCTACGAGCAGTACTTC. Amino acid sequence: CASSFGTTRVYEQYF.

This clone was detected a few times. The chain joins TRBV7-9 to TRBJ1-2; D gene ambiguous. V dropped 5 bases and J dropped 6 bases, with 16 bases sitting between them. Germline V lookup: CDR1 SEHNR, CDR2 FQNEAQ (reference sequence). The CDR3 has 14 residues. CDR3 sequence reads: CASSATLISHGYTF. The CDR3 nucleotides read TGTGCCAGCAGCGCAACTCTCATAAGCCATGGCTACACCTTC.

The genes are TRBV7-9 and TRBJ1-4, with unresolved D. The germline CDR1 and CDR2 sequences are SEHNR and FQNEAQ (reference sequence). V lost 1 base and J 7 bases, leaving 4 bases between the germline ends. The CDR3 sequence is 12 residues long. This CDR3 is CASSLGGEKLFF. CDR3 DNA: TGTGCCAGCAGCTTAGGAGGTGAAAAACTGTTTTTT.

This sequence joins TRBV5-1 and TRBJ2-3; D unclear. Germline CDR1 SGHRS, CDR2 YFSETQ. Trimming removed 0 bases from V and 2 bases from J, with 10 bases in between. This CDR3 region has 15 residues. The CDR3 protein is CASSLEIASTDTQYF. The CDR3 coding sequence is TGCGCCAGCAGCTTGGAGATCGCGTCCACAGATACGCAGTATTTT.

The chain employs TRBV4-1 and TRBJ1-6; 9 bases align to TRBD1. This CDR3 comprises 15 residues. Germline CDR1 reads MGHRA; CDR2 reads YSYEKL. J was trimmed by 7 bases and V by 4 bases; bases with no gene match: 5. The CDR3 loop is CASSPGQGGNSPLHF. CDR3 DNA: TGCGCCAGCAGCCCGGGACAGGGAGGAAATTCACCCCTCCACTTT.